These 14 T cell receptor beta chains originate from one sample sequenced in a study of T cells in localized non-small cell lung cancer (dated by TCRdb to 2019 to 2021). The library was obtained by the immunoSEQ multiplex PCR assay. TCRdb stores this immuneACCESS table with in-frame sequences only. Part of the clones is absent; in the studies checked, under half of the shortfall reflects unresolved V genes, and no reason is known for the rest. Across this sample there are some 51,000 clones, with roughly 88% seen only once. Approximately 5.2% of the sample is taken by the ten largest. The sample here was peripheral blood, taken before any cancer treatment. All receptors come from a woman aged 40-69 years with stage I lung adenocarcinoma.

The chain carries TRBV11-2 and TRBJ2-7, with 10 positions matching TRBD1. This CDR3 is built from 16 residues. Germline V CDR1 and CDR2: SGHAT, FQNNGV. Trimming removed 4 bases from V and 5 bases from J; junction bases left unmatched: 11. The CDR3 region has the DNA TGTGCCAGCAGCTCCCGGGACAGGGGAACCGGGGACGAGCAGTACTTC. Its translation: CASSSRDRGTGDEQYF.

The chain carries TRBV10-1 and TRBJ2-5; 10 bases fit TRBD2. V shed 0 bases, J shed 6 bases, and the junction held 4 bases outside the gene matches. This CDR3 region has 15 residues. CDR1 and CDR2 (germline): WNHNN, SYGVQD (reference sequence). CDR3 in amino acids: CASSESLAGVKTQYF. The CDR3 coding sequence is TGCGCCAGCAGTGAGTCGCTAGCGGGGGTAAAGACCCAGTACTTC.

CDR3 DNA sequence: TGTGCCAGTAGACGTTACCCCGGGGAGCTGTTTTTT. Its translation is CASRRYPGELFF. The chain combines TRBV19 with TRBJ2-2; no clear D. Trimming removed 6 bases from V and 6 bases from J, with 8 bases in between. CDR1 LNHDA and CDR2 SQIVND come from the germline V gene (reference sequence). This CDR3 has 12 amino acids.

The gene calls are TRBV30 and TRBJ1-2; a weak D match, TRBD1 (6 bases). V was trimmed by 7 bases and J by 7 bases, leaving 13 bases between them. The CDR3 extends over 11 amino acids. CDR1 and CDR2 (germline): GTSNPN, SVGIG (reference sequence). CDR3 in amino acids: CASSTGVGYTF. The CDR3, as DNA: TGTGCCTCTTCGACAGGAGTTGGCTACACCTTC.

The rearrangement joins TRBV27 to TRBJ2-1, with 9 bases fitting TRBD2. CDR1 is MNHEY, CDR2 SMNVEV, per germline (reference sequence). There are 14 residues in the CDR3. The trim removed 5 bases at V and 8 bases at J, leaving 7 bases unmatched. The CDR3 reads CASSAGTSLDEQFF. The CDR3 DNA is TGTGCCAGCAGTGCCGGGACTAGCCTCGATGAGCAGTTCTTC.

The gene calls are TRBV28 and TRBJ1-6; no definite D call. This CDR3 has 15 amino acids. The V end was cut by 1 base, the J end by 5 bases, with 9 bases between. CDR1 is MDHEN and CDR2 is SYDVKM in the germline V gene. The CDR3, as DNA: TGTGCCAGCAGTTTATCGGTGGGGAATAATTCACCCCTCCACTTT. Its protein is CASSLSVGNNSPLHF. Complete variable domain (other parts from reference TRBV28 and TRBJ1-6): DVKVTQSSRYLVKRTGEKVFLECVQDMDHENMFWYRQDPGLGLRLIYFSYDVKMKEKGDIPEGYSVSREKKERFSLILESASTNQTSMYLCASSLSVGNNSPLHFGNGTRLTVT.

V gene TRBV28 combines with J gene TRBJ1-2; D ambiguous. There are 14 residues in the CDR3. CDR1 is MDHEN, CDR2 SYDVKM, per germline. Trimming pared 2 bases from V and 6 bases from J, leaving 13 bases between. In nucleotides, the CDR3 is TGTGCCAGCAGTTTAGCCGGGTCACTCAATGGCTACACCTTC. Protein: CASSLAGSLNGYTF.

The chain joins TRBV6-6 to TRBJ2-1, with a weak D call TRBD1 (6 bases). The V and J ends lost 7 bases and 5 bases respectively, with 18 bases between them. The CDR3 runs 15 residues. The germline V gene encodes CDR1 MNHNY and CDR2 SVGAGI (reference sequence). CDR3 nucleotides: TGTGCCAGCACCCACTTGGGGGCGATGAACAATGAGCAGTTCTTC. Protein sequence: CASTHLGAMNNEQFF.

This clone came up a few times. This chain connects TRBV6-1 to TRBJ2-5; 11 nucleotides match TRBD2. Germline V gene lookup returns CDR1 MNHNS and CDR2 SASEGT. V dropped 8 bases and J dropped 7; count of bases not matched to a gene: 12. The CDR3 contains 15 residues. CDR3 in amino acids: CASYRPSGGSGTQYF. In DNA form, the CDR3 reads TGTGCCAGCTATCGTCCTAGCGGGGGGTCGGGGACCCAGTACTTC.

This chain links TRBV2 with TRBJ2-7; 8 nucleotides agree with TRBD1. The CDR3 consists of 14 residues. The V segment lost 8 bases and the J segment 5 bases; nucleotides outside the gene matches: 11. Per the germline V gene, CDR1 is SNHLY and CDR2 is FYNNEI. CDR3 in amino acids: CASSRDRTVHEQYF. The CDR3 DNA is TGTGCCAGCTCCCGGGACAGGACAGTCCACGAGCAGTACTTC.

The CDR3 DNA sequence: TGTGCCAGCAGCGCGGGGGGGCGGGGCACAGATACGCAGTATTTT. Its protein is CASSAGGRGTDTQYF. J is TRBJ2-3 and V is TRBV2; 9 bases are shared with TRBD2. CDR1 and CDR2 (germline): SNHLY, FYNNEI. Trimming took 6 bases from V and 1 from J; bases not matched to a gene: 5. The CDR3 totals 15 residues.

This clone was seen a handful of times. The chain links TRBV25-1 to TRBJ2-5, with D tentatively TRBD2 (6 bases). V was shortened by 2 bases and J by 7 bases, with 23 bases between the two germline ends. CDR1 and CDR2 from the germline V gene are MGHDK and SYGVNS. The CDR3 is 17 amino acids. DNA for the CDR3: TGTGCCAGCAGTGAAGGACGGGCGTCGCCCGGGGGAGCGACCCAGTACTTC. Its protein product is CASSEGRASPGGATQYF.

Regarding this clone: Other DNA sequences in the sample encode the same CDR3. This sequence joins TRBV11-2 and TRBJ1-1, with TRBD1 matching over 9 bases. This CDR3 region has 12 residues. Germline CDR1 is SGHAT and CDR2 is FQNNGV. The V gene end was trimmed by 4 bases and the J gene end by 7 bases; junction bases not matched to a gene: 1. The CDR3 here is CASSWGQGEAFF. DNA for the CDR3: TGTGCCAGCAGCTGGGGACAGGGTGAAGCTTTCTTT.

The chain links TRBV7-6 to TRBJ2-3; 9 bases fit TRBD1. J gave up 4 bases and V 5 bases, and 7 bases lay outside the gene matches. CDR3 size: 15 residues. Germline lookup yields CDR1 SGHVS and CDR2 FNYEAQ. The DNA of the CDR3 is TGTGCCAGCAGCCCCGGACAGGGGCCGGCAGATACGCAGTATTTT. Amino acids: CASSPGQGPADTQYF.